The source of this T cell receptor beta chain is a study of T cell responses to AZD1222 COVID-19 vaccine. Notes on the study in general: Clonal diversity may have been underestimated, and the donors were mostly white British, with more females than males. Only 5 or 6 individuals given AZD1222 were seropositive at baseline. Spike-specific TCR breadth rose after two AZD1222 doses, and depth rose as well. Reports say nearly half of spike-specific TCRs go after unmutated variant regions.

Germline-derived CDR1 and CDR2 are MNHEY and SMNVEV (reference sequence). V shed 5 bases and J shed 5 bases, with 18 bases lying between them. The CDR3 length is 16 residues. Measured with immunoSEQ multiplex PCR; TCRdb has only the in-frame clones, and not every one. The sample includes around 78,000 clones, about nine tenths seen only once; the top ten take 3.3%. A note on this clone: Its target is unknown.

The specimen comprised peripheral blood, sampled 28 days after the second AZD1222 dose. The receptor was isolated from an adult who received the AZD1222 COVID-19 vaccine. The chain uses TRBV27 and TRBJ1-4; D remains unclear. CDR3 sequence: CASSPPRSGGNEKLFF. CDR3 nucleotide sequence: TGTGCCAGCAGTCCTCCTCGGTCCGGCGGGAATGAAAAACTGTTTTTT.